This T cell receptor (beta chain) was observed in a study of blood T cell repertoires in COVID-19. Across the study: The cDNA or gDNA used as material had been derived from T cells, B-cell-depleted T cells, or PBMCs.

V dropped 3 bases and J dropped 6; count of bases not matched to a gene: 5. CDR1 KGHSH and CDR2 LQKENI come from the germline V gene. The length of the CDR3 is 15 residues. Per the original methods: The authors estimated nucleated cell counts from reference gene primer amplification. Measured with immunoSEQ multiplex PCR; TCRdb has only the in-frame clones, and not every one. V, J and clone size are those of that table, while D and trimming were read from the DNA. This sample has 70,000 to 80,000 clones, with approximately 85% found just once. This TCR was recovered from a woman aged 80 or over with active or convalescent COVID-19. Input material: peripheral blood. This sequence joins TRBV18 and TRBJ1-2, with TRBD1 identical over 12 bases. CDR3 region: CASSPRDRGRDGYTF. CDR3 coding DNA: TGTGCCAGCTCACCGAGGGACAGGGGGCGTGATGGCTACACCTTC.